This T cell receptor (beta chain) emerged from a study of T cells after yellow fever vaccination (dated by TCRdb to the late 2010s). Looking at the study overall: The SMART-Seq v4 Ultra Low Input RNA kit was used to prepare libraries from fractions with low cell numbers. Blood was collected at multiple timepoints before and after primary and secondary immunization, and bulk PBMC replicates and cell subsets were isolated. Two healthy male donors, one aged 18 to 30 and one aged 30 to 40 years, were included in the cohort. To track T-cell clones before and after primary and booster YFV17D yellow fever vaccination, bulk TCR alpha and beta repertoires were sequenced longitudinally. Results the study describes overall, beyond this receptor: Because only two donors were included in the study, the extent to which the findings can be generalized is limited. Compared with the primary T-cell response, the secondary T-cell response was faster but weaker, reaching its peak on day 5 rather than on day 15. A small fraction of clonotypes showed up in both the CD4 and CD8 compartments, probably as a result of convergent recombination. Because abundant contaminating clonotypes from the bulk population could be contained in FACS-sorted repertoires, computational filtering was required. After the booster, most clones that had expanded after primary vaccination were detected again (about 95% of CD4 and around nine tenths of CD8), suggesting broad maintenance of memory.

This clonotype was picked up a small number of times. No cognate antigen has been identified for it. Qualities for individual bases were not recorded, and no much larger clone is one base off. V is cut back by 11 bases and J by 2 bases, with 6 bases in the junction unmatched. Including cysteine and phenylalanine, the CDR3 has 14 amino acids. Only CDR3 DNA remains: 42 bases, in frame from the first base. The CDR1 and CDR2 encoded by the germline V gene (reference sequence) are SEHNR and FQNEAQ. TCR cDNA was synthesized by 5'RACE template switching, which introduced a universal primer site and unique molecular identifiers. cDNA synthesis was primed from both the TCR alpha and TCR beta constant segments. Libraries were amplified in two PCR steps, with sample barcodes and sequencing adapters added in the second step. Sequencing of libraries was done on Illumina HiSeq 2500 (2x100 bp) or NovaSeq (2x150 bp). Per the original workflow: Reads were demultiplexed and collapsed into UMI consensus sequences with MIGEC, and V(D)J alignment was performed with MiXCR. Vaccine-responding clonotypes were defined with edgeR using replicate PBMC samples, requiring FDR below 0.01 and a log2 fold change above 5 up to day 15. Each bulk clonotype received a CD4 or CD8 identity based on whether the sequenced CD4 or CD8 repertoire contained that clonotype at higher abundance. The public reads were run again by TCRdb, first through fastp at Q25 and then through MiXCR, and only productive beta chains were kept. Each CDR3 protein appears once, grouped with its most common genes and DNA. It is TCRdb's table, rather than the study itself, that gives the V and J calls and clone size. The sample has hundreds of thousands of distinct CDR3 sequences on record, 9% to 15% of them singletons. About 15% of the sample lies in the top ten.

What the treatment or condition label conveys for this sample: live attenuated yellow fever vaccine strain. At each blood-draw timepoint, two biological replicates of bulk PBMCs were collected. A standard Ficoll-Paque protocol was used to isolate PBMCs from peripheral blood. TriZol was used to extract RNA from bulk PBMCs, CD4 and CD8 fractions, and dextramer-positive and dextramer-negative fractions. The V gene is TRBV7-9 and the J gene is TRBJ2-3; the central 11 bases match TRBD2. The sequenced sample was PBMCs, obtained on the day of the yellow fever booster vaccination. The sequence was obtained from a man aged 25-45 years who received the YFV17D yellow fever vaccine. CDR3 protein: CAGIAGGTTDTQYF. The DNA sequence follows: TGTGCCGGTATAGCGGGAGGGACCACAGATACGCAGTATTTT.